Listed below are T cell receptor beta chains from one sample, sequenced in a study of blood T cell repertoires in COVID-19. Measured with immunoSEQ multiplex PCR; TCRdb has only the in-frame clones, and not every one. The profile shows about 48,000 clones, about 84% of them singletons. The sequenced material came from peripheral blood. These receptors all come from a woman aged 55-69 years with acute or convalescent COVID-19. CDR3s include the opening cysteine and the closing phenylalanine or tryptophan. D genes are given only for firm matches. Not all rows give a size; the values are once, few, many and, for expanded clones, a class.

J: TRBJ2-7
D: .
size: .
V: TRBV4-1
DNA: TGCGCCAGCAGCCAAGAACACAGGGCCTACGAGCAGTACTTC
CDR3: CASSQEHRAYEQYF

J: TRBJ2-1
D: TRBD2
size: .
V: TRBV9
DNA: TGTGCCAGCAGCGTAGCAGCAGCGGGAGGGTACGGGGAGCAGTTCTTC
CDR3: CASSVAAAGGYGEQFF

J: TRBJ2-7
D: TRBD1
size: few
V: TRBV5-1
DNA: TGCGCCAGCAGCAGGACAGGGTCAAGGGCAGAGCAGTACTTC
CDR3: CASSRTGSRAEQYF

J: TRBJ1-5
D: .
size: .
V: TRBV30
DNA: TGTGCCTGGAGCGCCCAAACGGGTGGCGGGCCCCAGCATTTT
CDR3: CAWSAQTGGGPQHF

J: TRBJ2-7
D: TRBD2
size: few
V: TRBV19
DNA: TGTGCCAGTAGTAACCGGGGGGGGTTGGAAGAGCAGTACTTC
CDR3: CASSNRGGLEEQYF

J: TRBJ1-5
D: TRBD1
size: .
V: TRBV6-2/TRBV6-3
DNA: TGTGCCAGCAGTCCGCCCGGGACAGGGAACAATCAGCCCCAGCATTTT
CDR3: CASSPPGTGNNQPQHF

J: TRBJ1-2
D: .
size: .
V: TRBV13
DNA: TGTGCCAGCAGCCCCCGCGGGGGGGGACCTAACTATGGCTACACCTTC
CDR3: CASSPRGGGPNYGYTF

J: TRBJ2-5
D: TRBD2
size: .
V: TRBV2
DNA: TGTGCCAGCAGTGGTGTAGCGGGGGGAGGGCAAGAGACCCAGTACTTC
CDR3: CASSGVAGGGQETQYF

J: TRBJ1-3
D: .
size: .
V: TRBV27
DNA: TGTGCCAGCAGTTTAAACAGGGCTGGAAACACCATATATTTT
CDR3: CASSLNRAGNTIYF

J: TRBJ2-1
D: .
size: .
V: TRBV29-1
DNA: TGCAGCGTTGGGGCACTCAGGGTAGCCTACAATGAGCAGTTCTTC
CDR3: CSVGALRVAYNEQFF

J: TRBJ1-6
D: .
size: .
V: TRBV15
DNA: TGTGCCACCAGCAGAGACCTACCGAATTCACCCCTCCACTTT
CDR3: CATSRDLPNSPLHF

J: TRBJ2-1
D: .
size: .
V: TRBV7-3
DNA: TGTGCCAGCAGCCAAGGGGGGGACAATGAGCAGTTCTTC
CDR3: CASSQGGDNEQFF

J: TRBJ1-4
D: .
size: .
V: TRBV2
DNA: TGTGCCAGCAGTGTTGGCAGGGAGGATGAAAAACTGTTTTTT
CDR3: CASSVGREDEKLFF

J: TRBJ1-1
D: TRBD1
size: .
V: TRBV7-9
DNA: TGTGCCAGCAGCTCCCACGGGACAGGGTTCGGCAAAAGCACTGAAGCTTTCTTT
CDR3: CASSSHGTGFGKSTEAFF

J: TRBJ2-3
D: TRBD1
size: .
V: TRBV7-9
DNA: TGTGCCAGCAGCATAGGACAGGGGACAGATACGCAGTATTTT
CDR3: CASSIGQGTDTQYF

J: TRBJ1-1
D: TRBD1
size: .
V: TRBV5-5
DNA: TGTGCCAGCAGGGATAAGGACAGGGCCACTGAAGCTTTCTTT
CDR3: CASRDKDRATEAFF

J: TRBJ1-1
D: TRBD1
size: .
V: TRBV29-1
DNA: TGCAGCGGATCAGGGGGGATGAACACTGAAGCTTTCTTT
CDR3: CSGSGGMNTEAFF

J: TRBJ1-2
D: TRBD1
size: few
V: TRBV18
DNA: TGTGCCAGCTCACCTCTCGGGGACAGGCTAGCTGCTAACTATGGCTACACCTTC
CDR3: CASSPLGDRLAANYGYTF

J: TRBJ1-2
D: .
size: .
V: TRBV14
DNA: TGTGCCAGCAGCCGGGGCAGAGTCTTGGGTATTTTATATGGCTACACCTTC
CDR3: CASSRGRVLGILYGYTF

J: TRBJ2-1
D: .
size: .
V: TRBV9
DNA: TGTGCCAGCAGTCGGGGGGCCACTAACAATGAGCAGTTCTTC
CDR3: CASSRGATNNEQFF

J: TRBJ2-2
D: .
size: .
V: TRBV10-3
DNA: TGTGCCATCAGTGAGAGGGGGTCGGGGGAGCTGTTTTTT
CDR3: CAISERGSGELFF

J: TRBJ1-2
D: .
size: once
V: TRBV30
DNA: TGTGCCTGGAGCAGATACCGGGGAGGTTATGGCTACACCTTC
CDR3: CAWSRYRGGYGYTF

J: TRBJ1-5
D: TRBD1
size: .
V: TRBV6-5
DNA: TGTGCCAGCAGGTCCGACAGGGGCAATCAGCCCCAGCATTTT
CDR3: CASRSDRGNQPQHF

J: TRBJ2-7
D: .
size: .
V: TRBV20-1
DNA: TGCAGTGCTAGTCGGCTAGCCGAGCAGTACTTC
CDR3: CSASRLAEQYF

J: TRBJ2-5
D: .
size: .
V: TRBV15
DNA: TGTGCCACCAGCAGACACTCATCAGGGGAAGAGACCCAGTACTTC
CDR3: CATSRHSSGEETQYF

J: TRBJ1-5
D: TRBD1
size: .
V: TRBV5-6
DNA: TGTGCCAGCAGCCGTGGGACAGGGGGGAGTCAGCCCCAGCATTTT
CDR3: CASSRGTGGSQPQHF

J: TRBJ2-5
D: .
size: .
V: TRBV5-1
DNA: TGCGCCAGCAGCTTGGACATCCAAGAGACCCAGTACTTC
CDR3: CASSLDIQETQYF

J: TRBJ2-3
D: TRBD2
size: .
V: TRBV30
DNA: TGTGCCTGGAGTGTAGGGTCTAGCGGTAGCACAGATACGCAGTATTTT
CDR3: CAWSVGSSGSTDTQYF

J: TRBJ1-2
D: .
size: .
V: TRBV27
DNA: TGTGCCAGCAGTAGAGAGCAGGGGCAGTACTATGGCTACACCTTC
CDR3: CASSREQGQYYGYTF

J: TRBJ1-5
D: .
size: .
V: TRBV15
DNA: TGTGCCACCAGCAGAGTTCAAGCCAGGGCCGATCAGCCCCAGCATTTT
CDR3: CATSRVQARADQPQHF

J: TRBJ2-1
D: TRBD2
size: .
V: TRBV11-1
DNA: TGTGCCAGCAGCGGGACTAGCGGGGGCCCCAATGAGCAGTTCTTC
CDR3: CASSGTSGGPNEQFF

J: TRBJ2-3
D: TRBD2
size: .
V: TRBV19
DNA: TGTGCCAGTAGTCCCGAGGTTAGCGGGAGCACAGATACGCAGTATTTT
CDR3: CASSPEVSGSTDTQYF

J: TRBJ2-4
D: .
size: .
V: TRBV2
DNA: TGTGCCAGCAGCCCACCCAGTACGGCGGGAAACATTCAGTACTTC
CDR3: CASSPPSTAGNIQYF

J: TRBJ2-1
D: TRBD2
size: .
V: TRBV14
DNA: TGTGCCAGCAGCCAAGGCCCCATGACTAGCCTGTTCTTC
CDR3: CASSQGPMTSLFF

J: TRBJ2-5
D: TRBD1
size: once
V: TRBV11-1
DNA: TGTGCCAGCAGTTACCAGGGGGCCCAGGAGACCCAGTACTTC
CDR3: CASSYQGAQETQYF

J: TRBJ1-1
D: .
size: .
V: TRBV2
DNA: TGTGCCATTACATCGAGGGGGGGCGTAAAAGCTTTCTTT
CDR3: CAITSRGGVKAFF

J: TRBJ2-1
D: TRBD2
size: .
V: TRBV11-3
DNA: TGTGCCAGCAGCTTAGGCCTTCTAGCGGGGGGAGGCTACAATGAGCAGTTCTTC
CDR3: CASSLGLLAGGGYNEQFF

J: TRBJ1-1
D: .
size: .
V: TRBV5-4
DNA: TGTGCCAGCAGCTTGAAACAGGGAAGTACTGAAGCTTTCTTT
CDR3: CASSLKQGSTEAFF

J: TRBJ1-2
D: TRBD1
size: .
V: TRBV18
DNA: TGTGCCAGCGGGGGACAGGTTGCTTATGGCTACACCTTC
CDR3: CASGGQVAYGYTF

J: TRBJ2-7
D: TRBD1
size: .
V: TRBV2
DNA: TGTGCCAGTGAGACGCCGGGACAGGGTCTCTACGAGCAGTACTTC
CDR3: CASETPGQGLYEQYF

J: TRBJ1-1
D: .
size: .
V: TRBV4-1
DNA: TGCGCCAGCAGCCAAGAGAGCACAGGGAGCACTGAAGCTTTCTTT
CDR3: CASSQESTGSTEAFF